The next 16 T cell receptor beta chains were all read from a single sample in a study of blood T cells in healthy people across ages. The use of a sample-barcoded 5' primer and a J-beta primer mix characterized a second PCR of roughly 7 to 11 cycles. TCRdb used MiXCR to reprocess the 5' RACE reads, holding one entry per CDR3 protein. The sample lists 850,000 to 950,000 distinct CDR3 sequences, under 35% seen once, with about 18% in the top ten. Sequencing was carried out using blood. The receptors stem from an elderly woman in good health.

On this clonotype itself: It may be a read error: a sequence one base away is much more abundant. The rearrangement links TRBV4-1 to TRBJ2-5; TRBD2 might be the D (6 bases). The J call is doubtful: the DNA matches TRBJ2-1 better. This CDR3 region has 14 residues. Germline CDR1 is MGHRA and CDR2 is YSYEKL. CDR3 loop: CASSWDWRGETQFF. CDR3 sequence (DNA): TGCGCCAGCAGCTGGGACTGGAGAGGAGAGACCCAGTTCTTC.

In nucleotides, the CDR3 is TGTGCCAGCAGCTTTAAGGGACAGGGGCTAGATACGCAGTATTTT. Protein sequence: CASSFKGQGLDTQYF. The rearrangement links TRBV7-9 to TRBJ2-3; 10 positions match TRBD1. The CDR3 runs 15 residues. Germline trimming cut 3 bases from V and 5 bases from J; bases unmatched to any gene: 5. Germline V gives CDR1 SEHNR, CDR2 FQNEAQ (reference sequence).

This clonotype was found many times. The chain recombines TRBV9 with TRBJ2-3, with D tentatively TRBD2 (6 bases). The CDR3 totals 17 residues. Germline V gene data show CDR1 as SGDLS and CDR2 as YYNGEE. Trimming removed 3 bases at V and 4 bases at J, with 21 bases between. The CDR3 sequence is CASSATTYLAYPDTQYF. The CDR3 DNA reads as TGTGCCAGCAGCGCAACGACGTACCTAGCGTACCCAGATACGCAGTATTTT. Complete variable domain (other parts from reference TRBV9 and TRBJ2-3): DSGVTQTPKHLITATGQRVTLRCSPRSGDLSVYWYQQSLDQGLQFLIQYYNGEERAKGNILERFSAQQFPDLHSELNLSSLELGDSALYFCASSATTYLAYPDTQYFGPGTRLTVL.

This clonotype was detected ten times or more. The rearrangement joins TRBV20-1 to TRBJ2-3; D is undetermined. The CDR3 spans 13 residues. Trimming took 2 bases from V and 2 from J, leaving 8 bases between them. The germline CDR1 and CDR2 sequences are DFQATT and SNEGSKA (reference sequence). CDR3 bases: TGCAGTGCTAGATCCCTACCCACAGATACGCAGTATTTT. As protein: CSARSLPTDTQYF.

This chain uses TRBV7-8 with TRBJ2-1, with 8 bases fitting TRBD2. The germline V gene has CDR1 SGHVS and CDR2 FQNEAQ. Unmatched junction bases numbered 9, after V lost 5 bases and J lost 3 bases. This CDR3 has 16 amino acids. CDR3 sequence: CASSQDPAGGYNEQFF. The CDR3 nucleotides are TGTGCCAGCAGCCAGGATCCGGCGGGAGGCTACAATGAGCAGTTCTTC.

Many counts were recorded for this clonotype. The chain links TRBV12-3 or TRBV12-4 to TRBJ1-5; no reliable D call. The CDR3 extends over 15 amino acids. V was pared by 3 bases and J by 5 bases, with 14 bases between. CDR3 sequence: CASSFMYSAYQPQHF. CDR3 nucleotides: TGTGCCAGCAGTTTTATGTATTCGGCCTATCAGCCCCAGCATTTT.

In the case of this clonotype: A much larger clone lies one base from this, so it may be a read error. The chain links TRBV12-3 or TRBV12-4 to TRBJ2-3; D is perhaps TRBD2 (6 bases). The CDR3 consists of 15 residues. CDR3 region: CASSLRGSSTDAQYF. CDR3 DNA sequence: TGTGCCAGCAGTTTGCGGGGCTCTAGCACAGATGCGCAGTATTTT.

In its sample, this clonotype was seen many times. This chain connects TRBV20-1 to TRBJ2-5; 8 positions match TRBD2. The trim removed 7 bases at V and 4 bases at J, leaving 5 bases unmatched. The V gene's germline CDR1 is DFQATT and CDR2 SNEGSKA (reference sequence). The CDR3 contains 12 residues. The CDR3 DNA reads TGCAGTGTGGTAGCGGGGTTAGAGACCCAGTACTTC. Its protein is CSVVAGLETQYF.

This clonotype was observed many times. The chain has TRBV5-1 and TRBJ2-7, with TRBD2 matching over 12 bases. V trimming: 4 bases; J trimming: 7 bases; junction bases outside the gene matches: 9. In germline, CDR1 is SGHRS, CDR2 YFSETQ. CDR3 length: 15 residues. In DNA form, the CDR3 reads TGCGCCAGCAGCCCCTCGGGACTAGCGGGTGAAGAGCAGTACTTC. Translating it yields CASSPSGLAGEEQYF.

On this clonotype itself: A much bigger clone sits one base away, suggesting this may be a read error. The J gene is TRBJ2-1, the V gene TRBV29-1; TRBD2 aligns across 13 bases. This CDR3 spans 14 amino acids. V trimming: 7 bases; J trimming: 8 bases; junction bases outside the gene matches: 8. Germline CDR1 reads SQVTM; CDR2 reads ANQGSEA. The CDR3 is CSGHTGLAGDEQFF. CDR3 DNA: TGCAGCGGTCACACCGGACTAGCGGGGGATGAGCAGTTCTTC.

This clonotype was seen repeatedly, ten times or more. V is TRBV7-2 and J is TRBJ2-5, with 7 positions matching TRBD1. Germline V gene sequence: CDR1 SGHTA, CDR2 FQGNSA. The CDR3 is made up of 15 amino acids. J gave up 5 bases and V 6 bases, and 12 bases lay outside the gene matches. The CDR3 nucleotides are TGTGCCAGCAGTCGCCAGGGAGACAGGGTGGAGACCCAGTACTTC. Translating gives CASSRQGDRVETQYF. Filled out from reference TRBV7-2 and TRBJ2-5, the complete variable domain reads GAGVSQSPSNKVTEKGKDVELRCDPISGHTALYWYRQSLGQGLEFLIYFQGNSAPDKSGLPSDRFSAERTGGSVSTLTIQRTQQEDSAVYLCASSRQGDRVETQYFGPGTRLLVL.

This clonotype was counted ten times or more. The J gene is TRBJ2-3, the V gene TRBV7-2; TRBD2 matches 7 bases. The J segment lost 2 bases and the V segment lost 1 base, leaving 9 bases of the junction unmatched. Germline lookup yields CDR1 SGHTA and CDR2 FQGNSA. There are 17 residues in the CDR3. CDR3 nucleotide sequence: TGTGCCAGCAGCTTAGTACGGAGCGGGGTCGTCACAGATACGCAGTATTTT. It translates to CASSLVRSGVVTDTQYF.

The chain uses TRBV12-3 or TRBV12-4 and TRBJ1-5, with 8 bases fitting TRBD1. V lost 5 bases and J lost 2; bases outside the gene matches: 5. The length of the CDR3 is 15 residues. CDR3 bases: TGTGCCAGCAGTGCGGACAGGGTGGGCAATCAGCCCCAGCATTTT. This gives the protein CASSADRVGNQPQHF.

V and J are TRBV20-1 and TRBJ1-5; maybe TRBD1 (6 bases). Trimming stripped 6 bases from V and 7 bases from J, with 16 bases between. The CDR3 has 13 amino acids. Germline V gene sequence: CDR1 DFQATT, CDR2 SNEGSKA (reference sequence). The CDR3 DNA sequence: TGCAGTGCCTATACGGAGGGGGGACAGCCCCAGCATTTT. It codes for CSAYTEGGQPQHF.

With respect to this clonotype: A read error is possible here, since a much larger clone lies one base away. The V and J genes are TRBV12-3 or TRBV12-4 and TRBJ2-7; 9 bases align to TRBD2. This CDR3 has 15 amino acids. With V trimmed by 3 bases and J by 7 bases, 10 bases remained unmatched. The CDR3 DNA reads as TGTGCCAGCAGTTTTGCACTAGCGGGCTACAATGAGCAGTACTTC. As protein: CASSFALAGYNEQYF.

In the case of this clonotype: A much bigger clone sits one base away, suggesting this may be a read error. The chain has TRBV6-2 or TRBV6-3 and TRBJ2-3; 9 positions match TRBD2. The germline V gene encodes CDR1 MNHEY and CDR2 SVGEGT. This CDR3 has 14 residues. The CDR3 spells CASSFLAGTDAQYF. Written as DNA, the CDR3 is TGTGCCAGCAGTTTCCTAGCGGGGACAGATGCGCAGTATTTT.